These 7 T cell receptor beta chains were all obtained from the same sample, sequenced in a study of blood T cell repertoires in COVID-19 (dated by TCRdb to about 2020). Libraries were made using the immunoSEQ multiplex PCR assay. TCRdb re-hosts the immuneACCESS table, in-frame sequences only. Its copies lack some clones; in the studies checked, an unresolved V gene accounts for under half of them, and the cause for the rest is not known. Here the sample has about 50,000 clones; around four fifths occur a single time. The top ten constitute roughly 12% of the sample. Sequenced sample: peripheral blood. The receptors come from a human donor in a cohort sampled during active COVID-19.

In its sample, this clone was seen a few times. The chain combines TRBV5-4 with TRBJ1-2; D is unclear. Germline CDR1 SGHNT, CDR2 YYREEE (reference sequence). CDR3 length: 16 amino acids. Trimming shortened V by 3 bases and J by 5 bases, and 20 bases separated the two germline ends. The CDR3 DNA reads TGTGCCAGCAGCTCCTCCTTGGGCAGCCCACGTTATGGCTACACCTTC. Its protein is CASSSSLGSPRYGYTF. Based on the CDR3 plus reference TRBV5-4 and TRBJ1-2, the full variable domain is ETGVTQSPTHLIKTRGQQVTLRCSSQSGHNTVSWYQQALGQGPQFIFQYYREEENGRGNFPPRFSGLQFPNYSSELNVNALELDDSALYLCASSSSLGSPRYGYTFGSGTRLTVV.

The V call is TRBV6-5, the J call TRBJ1-2, with 7 bases that match TRBD1. Germline V CDR1 and CDR2: MNHEY, SVGAGI. The CDR3 sequence is 14 residues long. V shed 6 bases and J 4 bases; nucleotides not matched to a gene: 8. CDR3 loop: CASSPDRALYGYTF. The CDR3 nucleotides read TGTGCCAGCAGCCCCGACAGGGCGCTCTATGGCTACACCTTC.

This rearrangement joins TRBV6-2 or TRBV6-3 to TRBJ2-5; maybe TRBD2 (5 bases). V was clipped by 3 bases and J by 1 base, with 12 bases between them. The germline gives CDR1 MNHEY, CDR2 SVGEGT. There are 15 residues in the CDR3. Written as DNA, the CDR3 is TGTGCCAGCAGTTATTACTGGCGGGCCCAAGAGACCCAGTACTTC. Its translation is CASSYYWRAQETQYF.

The J gene is TRBJ2-6, the V gene TRBV6-5, with 8 bases aligning to TRBD1. This CDR3 region has 16 residues. CDR1 is MNHEY, CDR2 SVGAGI, per germline. The V and J ends lost 2 bases and 2 bases, in that order; junction bases with no gene match: 2. Here the CDR3 reads CASSYDRGPGANVLTF. CDR3 sequence (DNA): TGTGCCAGCAGTTACGACAGGGGTCCTGGGGCCAACGTCCTGACTTTC.

V is TRBV10-3 and J is TRBJ2-7, with D unresolved. Trimming cost V 3 bases and J 4 bases, with 13 bases left between them. The V gene's germline CDR1 is ENHRY and CDR2 SYGVKD. The CDR3 sequence is 14 residues long. This chain's CDR3 is CAISDLSGRYEQYF. CDR3 coding DNA: TGTGCCATCAGTGACTTGTCAGGAAGGTACGAGCAGTACTTC.

The genes are TRBV30 and TRBJ1-4, with 10 bases aligning to TRBD1. The CDR3 spans 16 residues. The V gene's germline CDR1 is GTSNPN and CDR2 SVGIG (reference sequence). Losses at the gene ends were 2 bases for V and 4 bases for J; bases not matched to a gene: 7. CDR3 amino acids: CAWSPLGDRGNEKLFF. In DNA, the CDR3 is TGTGCCTGGAGTCCCTTGGGGGACAGGGGTAATGAAAAACTGTTTTTT. Full variable domain (missing parts from reference TRBV30 and TRBJ1-4): SQTIHQWPATLVQPVGSPLSLECTVEGTSNPNLYWYRQAAGRGLQLLFYSVGIGQISSEVPQNLSASRPQDRQFILSSKKLLLSDSGFYLCAWSPLGDRGNEKLFFGSGTQLSVL.

This clone was recorded once. The chain carries TRBV6-1 and TRBJ1-5; D is unclear. Trimming took 1 base from V and 5 from J, leaving 9 bases between them. CDR1 MNHNS and CDR2 SASEGT come from the germline V gene. The CDR3 runs 14 residues. CDR3 residues: CASSEGPEHQPQHF. Here the CDR3 DNA reads TGTGCCAGCAGTGAAGGTCCTGAGCATCAGCCCCAGCATTTT.